The following is a T cell receptor (beta chain) sequence with its context. Its antigen is not identified. The sample comes from a study of graft-versus-host responses after intestinal transplantation. Across the whole study: Every one of the recipients received anti-thymocyte globulin induction and afterwards took tacrolimus and steroids for approximately 3 years.

This CDR3 is 13 amino acids long. The V end lost 2 bases, the J end lost 0 bases, and 5 bases lay between the germline ends. The germline V gene encodes CDR1 MDHEN and CDR2 SYDVKM. TCRdb's table, derived via immunoSEQ multiplex PCR, lists solely in-frame clones and lacks some. The sample carries 25,000 to 35,000 clones, approximately 80% recorded once. The chain couples TRBV28 to TRBJ2-7; possibly TRBD1 for D (5 bases). The sequence came from a human donor who received an intestinal transplant. This material consisted of unstimulated CD8+ T cells sorted from spleen or lymph node cells, taken before intestinal transplant. Here the CDR3 reads CASSLDSSYEQYF. The CDR3 bases are TGTGCCAGCAGTTTAGACAGCTCCTACGAGCAGTACTTC.